This TCR beta chain was documented in a study of T cells in Graves' hyperthyroidism and ophthalmopathy. General study findings and limits: Appearing also in blood were most of the thyroid clonotypes expanded above 0.001.

The TCR beta CDR3 regions underwent amplification using RNA transcripts as the source. Primed by the HTBI set, a first-round RT-PCR was run on the TCR CDR3. One entry per CDR3 protein results from TCRdb running MiXCR on the multiplex PCR reads. The sample lists roughly 380,000 distinct CDR3 sequences, 15% to 20% occurring once. Only one count was recorded for this clonotype. The target antigen is unknown. Germline values: CDR1 SGHTA, CDR2 FQGNSA. Germline trimming cut 1 base from V and 5 bases from J; bases unmatched to any gene: 9. This CDR3 comprises 16 residues. J is TRBJ2-5 and V is TRBV7-2, with 8 nucleotides matching TRBD1. The source is a woman in her thirties or forties with Graves' ophthalmopathy. The sample was blood. The CDR3 nucleotides are TGTGCCAGCAGCTTAGTAGGATGGACAGGGCTGGAGACCCAGTACTTC. Translated, it gives CASSLVGWTGLETQYF.